This TCR beta chain was identified during a study of control samples from healthy donors and cancer patients. Trimming shortened V by 9 bases and J by 0 bases, and 14 bases separated the two germline ends. Germline CDR1 reads SNHLY; CDR2 reads FYNNEI. The CDR3 has 14 residues. Sequencing was performed with immunoSEQ multiplex PCR; in TCRdb, only in-frame clones are kept and a portion is missing. Here the sample spans around 200,000 clones, around 93% being singletons. The clonotype was recovered from a young man in good health. The gene calls are TRBV2 and TRBJ1-2; D possibly corresponds to TRBD1 (5 bases). Input material: blood. The CDR3 region is CARRTPGPNYGYTF. The CDR3 DNA is TGTGCCAGAAGGACACCAGGACCTAACTATGGCTACACCTTC.